The clone carrying this TCR beta chain was counted a few times. The junction differs from germline at one of its ends, possibly a read error. The data were obtained in a study of PD-1 blockade in classical Hodgkin lymphoma. Time point defined: cycle 4 day 1 (C4D1), after 6 weeks of nivolumab. Each patient's relapse followed autologous stem cell transplantation, and brentuximab vedotin exposure varied. The authors purified CD4+ T cells from thawed PBMCs by magnetic negative selection. Assay: immunoSEQ multiplex PCR; the TCRdb copy retains only in-frame clones and omits some. The data show more than 25,000 clones, 75% to 90% seen once. This sample comprised CD4+ T cells from blood, obtained before the fourth cycle of nivolumab. This TCR derives from a human donor with classical Hodgkin lymphoma.

The CDR3 protein is CASSYRARQVGSRDF. The CDR3 bases are TGTGCCAGCAGTTACAGGGCCCGGCAGGTCGGGAGTAGAGATTTT. The chain is built from TRBV28 and TRBJ1-3; the D gene is possibly TRBD1 (6 bases). CDR3 length: 15 residues. CDR1 is MDHEN, CDR2 SYDVKM, per germline.